Presented here are 12 T cell receptor beta chains from one specimen sequenced in a study of PD-1 blockade in classical Hodgkin lymphoma (TCRdb year 2020). What the time point label conveys for this sample: cycle 1 day 1 (C1D1), immediately before nivolumab initiation. Every trial patient had relapsed following autologous stem cell transplantation, and prior brentuximab vedotin exposure was what differed among cohorts A, B and C. Receptors were amplified or captured by the immunoSEQ multiplex PCR assay. TCRdb stores this immuneACCESS table with in-frame sequences only. Part of the clones is absent; in the studies checked, under half of the shortfall reflects unresolved V genes, and no reason is known for the rest. The sample records some 13,000 clones, around 90% of which are singletons. The ten largest make up roughly a tenth of the sample. The source was peripheral blood mononuclear cells (PBMCs), collected at baseline. The receptors derive from a human donor with classical Hodgkin lymphoma.

This chain links TRBV5-1 with TRBJ2-1, with TRBD1 as a possible D gene (6 bases). The CDR3 contains 16 residues. The germline CDR1 and CDR2 sequences are SGHRS and YFSETQ. V was pared by 0 bases and J by 2 bases, with 12 bases between. This CDR3 reads CASSLAGTNAYNEQFF. CDR3 DNA: TGCGCCAGCAGCTTGGCCGGGACAAACGCCTACAATGAGCAGTTCTTC. The full variable domain, its missing parts supplied by reference TRBV5-1 and TRBJ2-1, is KAGVTQTPRYLIKTRGQQVTLSCSPISGHRSVSWYQQTPGQGLQFLFEYFSETQRNKGNFPGRFSGRQFSNSRSEMNVSTLELGDSALYLCASSLAGTNAYNEQFFGPGTRLTVL.

This sequence joins TRBV5-1 and TRBJ2-3; no firm D call. Germline CDR1 is SGHRS and CDR2 is YFSETQ. CDR3 length: 12 residues. V lost 1 base and J 13 bases, leaving 13 bases between the germline ends. The DNA for the CDR3 is TGCGCCAGCAGCTTGTCCTCTACCTCGGAGTATTTT. Encoded protein: CASSLSSTSEYF.

The chain uses TRBV13 and TRBJ2-3; the match to TRBD2 covers 14 bases. Trimming took 3 bases from V and 1 from J; bases not matched to a gene: 3. The germline gives CDR1 PRHDT, CDR2 FYEKMQ (reference sequence). The CDR3 has 17 amino acids. The CDR3 DNA reads TGTGCCAGCAGCTTTCGACTAGCGGGGGGGCGCACAGATACGCAGTATTTT. This encodes CASSFRLAGGRTDTQYF.

The chain couples TRBV7-3 to TRBJ2-7; possibly TRBD2 for D (6 bases). The germline V gene encodes CDR1 SGHTA and CDR2 FQGTGA. The V end was cut by 5 bases, the J end by 0 bases, with 17 bases between. This CDR3 comprises 16 residues. CDR3 protein: CASSPGVRGNSYEQYF. In DNA, the CDR3 is TGTGCCAGCAGCCCCGGGGTGCGGGGAAACTCCTACGAGCAGTACTTC.

The rearrangement joins TRBV12-5 to TRBJ2-1; no definite D call. V was cut by 2 bases and J by 14 bases, with 10 bases left in between. The CDR3 consists of 11 residues. Germline V gives CDR1 LGHNT, CDR2 FRNRAP. CDR3 in amino acids: CASGLMGEEFF. The CDR3 region has the DNA TGTGCTAGTGGTTTGATGGGCGAAGAGTTCTTC. Full variable domain (rest looked up from reference TRBV12-5 and TRBJ2-1): DARVTQTPRHKVTEMGQEVTMRCQPILGHNTVFWYRQTMMQGLELLAYFRNRAPLDDSGMPKDRFSAEMPDATLATLKIQPSEPRDSAVYFCASGLMGEEFFGPGTRLTVL.

V is TRBV7-2 and J is TRBJ2-3; D is perhaps TRBD1 (6 bases). The CDR3 covers 15 residues. Trimming cost V 1 base and J 2 bases, with 10 bases left between them. CDR1 is SGHTA, CDR2 FQGNSA, per germline. Written as DNA, the CDR3 is TGTGCCAGCAGCTTAGTTGGGGGCTCCACAGATACGCAGTATTTT. It is translated as CASSLVGGSTDTQYF.

The rearrangement uses TRBV21-1 and TRBJ2-2. TRBV21-1 corresponds to a pseudogene. The length of the CDR3 is 13 residues. CDR3 nucleotides: TGTGCCAGCAGCAAAGAGGGCACCGGGGAGCTGTTTTTT. This codes for CASSKEGTGELFF.

This sequence joins TRBV5-1 and TRBJ2-4; D unclear. The CDR3 has 13 residues. Per the germline V gene, CDR1 is SGHRS and CDR2 is YFSETQ. Trimming pared 4 bases from V and 3 bases from J, leaving 8 bases between. CDR3 bases: TGCGCCAGCAGCGCGGAAGACAAAAACATTCAGTACTTC. Its translation is CASSAEDKNIQYF.

The chain uses TRBV4-1 and TRBJ2-1, with 9 nucleotides matching TRBD2. V gave up 0 bases and J gave up 6 bases; unmatched junction bases: 12. The CDR3 sequence is 18 residues long. Germline loops: CDR1 MGHRA, CDR2 YSYEKL. CDR3 sequence reads: CASSQDGVQRGDLNEQFF. The CDR3 nucleotides read TGCGCCAGCAGCCAAGACGGAGTGCAGCGGGGGGACCTCAATGAGCAGTTCTTC.

The V call is TRBV5-4, the J call TRBJ2-7; 9 bases fit TRBD1. The CDR3 covers 15 residues. CDR1 and CDR2 from the germline V gene are SGHNT and YYREEE (reference sequence). Trimming cost V 5 bases and J 7 bases; bases outside gene matches: 13. The CDR3 bases are TGTGCCAGCAGACGTCCCGGGACAGGGATCGGAGAGCAGTACTTC. This translates into CASRRPGTGIGEQYF.

This clone was seen just once. In DNA form, the CDR3 reads TGCGCCAGCACCACTAGCGGGTACACCGGGGAGCTGTTTTTT. Translating gives CASTTSGYTGELFF. The chain uses TRBV5-1 and TRBJ2-2; the match to TRBD2 covers 9 bases. Trimming took 6 bases from V and 3 from J; bases not matched to a gene: 3. Germline V gene lookup returns CDR1 SGHRS and CDR2 YFSETQ. The CDR3 has 14 residues.

V and J are TRBV7-9 and TRBJ2-1; TRBD1 aligns across 9 bases. The CDR3 covers 14 residues. In germline, CDR1 is SEHNR, CDR2 FQNEAQ (reference sequence). Trimming removed 5 bases from V and 10 bases from J; junction bases left unmatched: 9. The CDR3, as DNA: TGTGCCAGCAGCAAGGGACAGGGTGAAGGGGAGCAGTTCTTC. Amino acid sequence: CASSKGQGEGEQFF.